The table lists the clone carrying this T cell receptor (beta chain) with a few counts. This sample is drawn from a study of regulatory T cells in long-lasting Graves disease. Building of the TCR beta libraries involved iRepertoire HTBI primers and Arm-PCR of CDR3 regions. TCRdb reprocessed the multiplex PCR reads with MiXCR, giving one entry per CDR3 protein. This table holds a few hundred thousand distinct CDR3 sequences, 15% to 20% found once. Trimming stripped 0 bases from V and 5 bases from J, with 10 bases between. CDR1 and CDR2 from the germline V gene are MRHNA and SNTAGT. CDR3 length: 14 residues. Time point noted: newly diagnosed GD, antithyroid drugs for less than 3 months. Researchers made the TCR library from RNA that was extracted from PBMCs. A further study also used this sample, focusing on T cells in Graves' hyperthyroidism and ophthalmopathy.

The rearrangement links TRBV6-4 to TRBJ1-1; D is unclear. This sequence was found in a woman aged 18-35 years with Graves disease. The input for sequencing was peripheral blood mononuclear cells (PBMCs), taken at new diagnosis, from a patient treated with antithyroid drugs. CDR3 protein: CASSDSIGVTEAFF. CDR3 DNA sequence: TGTGCCAGCAGTGACTCAATCGGGGTTACTGAAGCTTTCTTT.